This is a list of T cell receptor beta chains from one sample in a study of T-cell memory formation after mild COVID-19. In TCRdb, the 5' RACE reads were re-called with MiXCR into one record per CDR3 protein. Among 540,000 or so distinct CDR3 sequences listed, about 20% were seen once. The sequenced material came from PBMCs or a T cell subset sorted from them (not recorded which). Receptors originate from an adult woman who had mild COVID-19 (a few samples of this study predate the infection). Cell type and time point are not known. Each CDR3 is given with its conserved first and last residue. D genes are given only for firm matches. Expanded clones are given a class, and other clones once, few, many or no size at all.

many	TRBJ1-5	TRBV6-1	-	CASSGLQGPSQHF	TGTGCCAGCAGTGGGCTACAGGGTCCGTCCCAGCATTTT
few	TRBJ1-1	TRBV12-3/TRBV12-4	TRBD1	CASSRRTGGRSDGAFF	TGTGCCAGCAGTAGAAGGACAGGGGGCCGGAGTGACGGAGCTTTCTTT
-	TRBJ2-3	TRBV7-9	TRBD2	CASSQMRPGGGDTQYF	TGTGCCAGCAGCCAAATGAGGCCGGGAGGGGGAGATACGCAGTATTTT
-	TRBJ1-1	TRBV10-3	-	CAISESGGFEAFF	TGTGCCATCAGTGAGTCGGGGGGATTTGAAGCTTTCTTT
few	TRBJ1-6	TRBV28	-	CASSSNPDRLYNSPLHF	TGTGCCAGCAGTTCCAACCCGGACAGACTATATAATTCACCCCTCCACTTT
many	TRBJ2-7	TRBV9	TRBD1	CASSVGQGAYEQYF	TGTGCCAGCAGCGTAGGGCAGGGGGCCTACGAGCAGTACTTC
-	TRBJ2-1	TRBV7-8	-	CASSLAGGYEQFF	TGTGCCAGCAGCTTAGCGGGGGGCTATGAGCAGTTCTTC
-	TRBJ1-2	TRBV12-3/TRBV12-4	-	CASSERTEPNYGYTF	TGTGCCAGCAGCGAAAGGACGGAGCCTAACTATGGCTACACCTTC
-	TRBJ2-1	TRBV6-4	TRBD2	CASARGFTSGYNEQFF	TGTGCCAGCGCGAGGGGTTTTACTAGCGGCTACAATGAGCAGTTCTTC
few	TRBJ1-1	TRBV6-2/TRBV6-3	-	CASSYGVTMNTEAFF	TGTGCCAGCAGTTACGGGGTTACTATGAACACTGAAGCTTTCTTT
few	TRBJ2-5	TRBV5-1	TRBD2	CASSLATREIETQYF	TGCGCCAGCAGCTTGGCAACGCGGGAGATAGAGACCCAGTACTTC
-	TRBJ2-3	TRBV7-7	-	CASSLAQGWDTDTQYF	TGTGCCAGCAGCTTAGCGCAGGGATGGGACACAGATACGCAGTATTTT
-	TRBJ1-5	TRBV12-3/TRBV12-4	-	CASSQGSGSLGAQHF	TGTGCCAGCAGCCAAGGGAGCGGATCGCTGGGTGCCCAGCATTTT
-	TRBJ2-1	TRBV5-1	TRBD2	CASSWYDRTSKGNEQFF	TGCGCCAGCAGCTGGTATGATCGGACTAGTAAGGGAAATGAGCAGTTCTTC
few	TRBJ2-2	TRBV6-6	-	CASSYPDRGSNTGELFF	TGTGCCAGCAGTTACCCCGACCGGGGGTCAAACACCGGGGAGCTGTTTTTT
once	TRBJ1-1	TRBV7-2	-	CASSFATGSTEAFF	TGTGCCAGCAGCTTTGCAACAGGGTCCACTGAAGCTTTCTTT
few	TRBJ2-7	TRBV7-2	-	CASSSSVAPYEQYF	TGTGCCAGCAGCTCTAGCGTGGCCCCCTACGAGCAGTACTTC
few	TRBJ2-6	TRBV6-5	-	CASSYTLSSGANVLTF	TGTGCCAGCAGTTACACATTAAGCTCTGGGGCCAACGTCCTGACTTTC
few	TRBJ1-6	TRBV7-2	TRBD1	CASSSGQTSSPLHF	TGTGCCAGCAGCTCGGGACAGACAAGTTCACCCCTCCACTTT
-	TRBJ2-6	TRBV18	-	CASSPSATSGANVLTF	TGTGCCAGCTCACCATCGGCTACCTCTGGGGCCAACGTCCTGACTTTC
-	TRBJ1-1	TRBV12-3/TRBV12-4	TRBD1	CASSLESFFVLDRRNTEAFF	TGTGCCAGCAGTTTAGAATCATTCTTCGTCTTGGACAGGAGGAACACTGAAGCTTTCTTT
-	TRBJ1-4	TRBV20-1	TRBD1	CSAKTGGITNEKLFF	TGCAGTGCCAAAACAGGGGGGATAACTAATGAAAAACTGTTTTTT
-	TRBJ1-2	TRBV4-1	-	CASSQEGSRYGYTF	TGCGCCAGCAGCCAAGAAGGTAGTCGATATGGCTACACCTTC
few	TRBJ2-7	TRBV10-3	TRBD1	CAISPGQGAEYF	TGTGCCATCAGCCCGGGACAGGGGGCGGAGTACTTC
once	TRBJ2-1	TRBV24-1	TRBD2	CATSDNSGSGVNEQFF	TGTGCCACCAGTGACAATAGCGGGAGTGGTGTCAATGAGCAGTTCTTC
few	TRBJ2-1	TRBV19	-	CASSRDRLHSYNEQFF	TGTGCCAGTAGCCGAGACAGACTCCATTCCTACAATGAGCAGTTCTTC
-	TRBJ2-1	TRBV2	-	CASFVVPGNEQFF	TGTGCCTCCTTTGTGGTCCCCGGGAATGAGCAGTTCTTC
few	TRBJ2-7	TRBV27	TRBD1	CATPGQDDYEQYF	TGTGCCACCCCGGGACAGGATGACTACGAGCAGTACTTC
-	TRBJ2-7	TRBV20-1	-	CSARDGQSPPYEQYF	TGCAGTGCTAGAGATGGGCAGTCCCCTCCCTACGAGCAGTACTTC
-	TRBJ2-7	TRBV15	-	CATSRDLASLPYEQYF	TGTGCCACCAGCAGAGATCTGGCCTCCCTTCCCTACGAGCAGTACTTC
-	TRBJ2-5	TRBV19	TRBD2	CASSPRVAGQETQYF	TGTGCCAGTAGTCCCCGGGTAGCGGGGCAAGAGACCCAGTACTTC
many	TRBJ2-7	TRBV4-3	TRBD1	CASSPGQDYEQYF	TGCGCCAGCAGCCCAGGACAGGACTACGAGCAGTACTTC
-	TRBJ1-2	TRBV23-1	-	CALGSSPLGGYTF	TGCGCCCTTGGGTCTAGCCCTTTAGGAGGCTACACCTTC
few	TRBJ2-5	TRBV19	TRBD2	CASSVGTSRQETQYF	TGTGCCAGTAGTGTTGGGACTAGCAGGCAAGAGACCCAGTACTTC
-	TRBJ2-7	TRBV2	-	CASLRERQSSYEQYF	TGTGCCAGCCTTAGGGAGCGGCAGAGCTCCTACGAGCAGTACTTC
few	TRBJ2-7	TRBV12-3/TRBV12-4	TRBD1	CASRPTGTGSYEQYF	TGTGCCAGCAGGCCCACGGGGACAGGGTCCTACGAGCAGTACTTC
-	TRBJ2-5	TRBV2	-	CASAGAETQYF	TGTGCCAGTGCGGGGGCGGAGACCCAGTACTTC
-	TRBJ2-7	TRBV12-3/TRBV12-4	-	CASSLGGGIEQYF	TGTGCCAGCAGTTTGGGCGGTGGGATAGAGCAGTACTTC
-	TRBJ2-2	TRBV3-1	TRBD2	CASSQDVVGLAGKTNTGELFF	TGTGCCAGCAGCCAAGATGTGGTAGGTCTAGCGGGTAAAACGAACACCGGGGAGCTGTTTTTT
few	TRBJ1-5	TRBV24-1	-	CATSEPDRAVHQPQHF	TGTGCCACCAGTGAGCCTGACAGAGCTGTCCATCAGCCCCAGCATTTT
few	TRBJ2-7	TRBV20-1	TRBD2	CSASGTSGSLKDEQYF	TGCAGTGCTAGTGGGACTAGCGGGAGTTTGAAGGACGAGCAGTACTTC
-	TRBJ1-1	TRBV7-9	-	CASSLVGYMNTEAFF	TGTGCCAGCAGCTTAGTCGGGTACATGAACACTGAAGCTTTCTTT
few	TRBJ2-5	TRBV6-2/TRBV6-3	TRBD1	CASSTAKRGDREETQYF	TGTGCCAGCAGTACGGCAAAAAGAGGAGACAGGGAAGAGACCCAGTACTTC
-	TRBJ2-3	TRBV9	-	CASSVGDWSTDTQYF	TGTGCCAGCAGCGTAGGGGATTGGAGCACAGATACGCAGTATTTT
few	TRBJ2-7	TRBV20-1	TRBD2	CSARDSLAGDLYEQYF	TGCAGTGCTAGAGATAGCCTAGCGGGGGATCTATACGAGCAGTACTTC
-	TRBJ2-1	TRBV21-1	-	CASSKKKGTSGGTYNEQFF	TGTGCCAGCAGCAAAAAGAAGGGGACTAGCGGGGGAACCTACAATGAGCAGTTCTTC
-	TRBJ1-1	TRBV20-1	-	CSARARERGTEAFF	TGCAGTGCTAGAGCCAGAGAGAGGGGCACTGAAGCTTTCTTT
-	TRBJ1-2	TRBV12-3/TRBV12-4	-	CASSLQGSINYGYTF	TGTGCCAGCAGTTTACAGGGCTCGATAAACTATGGCTACACCTTC
-	TRBJ2-7	TRBV7-6	TRBD2	CASSISREALEQYF	TGTGCCAGCAGCATCAGCCGGGAGGCGCTCGAGCAGTACTTC
few	TRBJ1-3	TRBV12-3/TRBV12-4	-	CASSLSPGNTIYF	TGTGCCAGCAGTTTAAGTCCCGGAAACACCATATATTTT
-	TRBJ2-1	TRBV6-5	-	CASSPRDAKDEQFF	TGTGCCAGCAGCCCTCGGGACGCAAAGGATGAGCAGTTCTTC
-	TRBJ1-1	TRBV5-5	TRBD1	CASSRDDRGYAEAFF	TGTGCCAGCAGCCGAGACGACAGGGGTTACGCTGAAGCTTTCTTT
few	TRBJ2-5	TRBV15	-	CATSRGPGRTKETQYF	TGTGCCACCAGCAGGGGACCGGGACGGACGAAAGAGACCCAGTACTTC
few	TRBJ2-7	TRBV7-2	-	CASRLDTTPSYEQYF	TGTGCCAGCAGGTTAGACACGACTCCCTCCTACGAGCAGTACTTC
-	TRBJ1-4	TRBV7-9	-	CASSWDTGNEKLFF	TGTGCCAGCAGCTGGGACACGGGTAATGAAAAACTGTTTTTT